What follows describes a single TCR beta chain. Its antigen remains unidentified. The PCR was carried out with 60 Vbeta primers and 13 Jbeta primers. The assay was immunoSEQ multiplex PCR, and TCRdb's table has in-frame clones only and misses some. Counted here are about 150,000 clones, approximately 84% occurring once; the ten biggest clones make up less than 2.5%. CDR1 MNHNY and CDR2 SVGAGI come from the germline V gene (reference sequence). CDR3 size: 14 residues. Trimming cost V 2 bases and J 3 bases, with 11 bases left between them. The data are from a study of cytomegalovirus exposure and HLA in healthy donors. Study findings and constraints: Most TCR beta V segments were productive about 90% or about 30% of the time in an earlier analysis. In a later analysis, TCR beta V- and J-gene trimming showed a link to a missense DCLRE1C variant. The listing of roughly 160 TCR beta chains classed them as cytomegalovirus-associated.

The receptor was isolated from a woman between 18 and 29 years old in good health and CMV-seronegative. The chain links TRBV6-6 to TRBJ2-7, with D possibly being TRBD2 (7 bases). Sequenced sample: PBMCs. CDR3 amino acids: CASSYAGADYEQYF. For the CDR3, the DNA is TGTGCCAGCAGTTACGCGGGGGCGGACTACGAGCAGTACTTC.